This entry lists 15 T cell receptor beta chains sequenced from one sample in a study of blood T cell repertoires in COVID-19. The table came from immunoSEQ multiplex PCR; TCRdb's copy has only in-frame clones and leaves some out. The sample includes more than 85,000 clones, approximately 82% of them seen just once. The sample consisted of peripheral blood. Receptors originate from an elderly woman with acute or convalescent COVID-19.

The CDR3 DNA follows: TGCGCCAGCAGCTTATACAGGGGTCAGCCCCAGCATTTT. Translation: CASSLYRGQPQHF. The chain is built from TRBV5-1 and TRBJ1-5; 7 bases align to TRBD1. V was clipped by 2 bases and J by 6 bases; unmatched bases: 2. This CDR3 spans 13 amino acids. Germline V gene sequence: CDR1 SGHRS, CDR2 YFSETQ. The full variable domain, in which reference TRBV5-1 and TRBJ1-5 provide the parts outside the CDR3, is KAGVTQTPRYLIKTRGQQVTLSCSPISGHRSVSWYQQTPGQGLQFLFEYFSETQRNKGNFPGRFSGRQFSNSRSEMNVSTLELGDSALYLCASSLYRGQPQHFGDGTRLSIL.

This chain joins TRBV10-3 and TRBJ1-2; TRBD1 matches at 8 bases. Germline V gene sequence: CDR1 ENHRY, CDR2 SYGVKD. The ends lost 4 bases at V and 10 bases at J; junction bases unmatched: 11. The CDR3 length is 14 residues. The chain's CDR3 is CAISGRGQSQDYTF. DNA of the CDR3: TGTGCCATCAGTGGCAGGGGGCAGTCACAGGACTACACCTTC.

The V call is TRBV7-9, the J call TRBJ1-5, with unresolved D. The CDR3 is 16 amino acids. The germline CDR1 and CDR2 sequences are SEHNR and FQNEAQ (reference sequence). V was trimmed by 4 bases and J by 11 bases, leaving 24 bases between them. Here the CDR3 reads CASSSRRAVLPGTQHF. In DNA form, the CDR3 reads TGTGCCAGCAGCTCTCGTCGGGCGGTCCTCCCGGGGACCCAGCATTTT.

The chain joins TRBV10-3 to TRBJ1-6, with D tentatively TRBD1 (6 bases). The germline gives CDR1 ENHRY, CDR2 SYGVKD. Trimming cost V 3 bases and J 8 bases, with 14 bases left between them. CDR3 length: 15 residues. CDR3 DNA sequence: TGTGCCATCAGTGACTGGGCAGGGGTGGATTCACCCCTCCACTTT. It is translated as CAISDWAGVDSPLHF.

The rearrangement uses TRBV2 and TRBJ1-5; 11 bases match TRBD1. Trimming cost V 6 bases and J 16 bases; bases outside gene matches: 11. The CDR3 spans 13 residues. Germline V CDR1 and CDR2: SNHLY, FYNNEI. The DNA of the CDR3 is TGTGCCAGCAGCCGGACAGGGGGCGAGGGTATCCATTTT. This sequence encodes CASSRTGGEGIHF.

This sequence joins TRBV9 and TRBJ2-2; TRBD2 might be the D (6 bases). Trimming removed 3 bases from V and 8 bases from J, with 23 bases in between. CDR1 and CDR2 (germline): SGDLS, YYNGEE. CDR3 length: 17 residues. The CDR3: CASSDPRVAAARGELFF. The CDR3 bases are TGTGCCAGCAGCGACCCCCGAGTAGCGGCCGCGAGGGGGGAGCTGTTTTTT.

The V and J genes are TRBV19 and TRBJ2-2; TRBD2 is a possible D gene (6 bases). Trimming shortened V by 8 bases and J by 4 bases, and 14 bases separated the two germline ends. Germline CDR1 reads LNHDA; CDR2 reads SQIVND (reference sequence). The CDR3 totals 14 residues. The CDR3 DNA is TGTGCCAGTGGAGGGGAGGAAGGCACCGGGGAGCTGTTTTTT. This gives the protein CASGGEEGTGELFF.

V usage is TRBV5-1 and J usage is TRBJ2-5, with 8 bases aligning to TRBD1. Germline CDR1 and CDR2: SGHRS and YFSETQ. This CDR3 is built from 13 residues. The V gene end was trimmed by 0 bases and the J gene end by 5 bases; junction bases not matched to a gene: 0. The CDR3 DNA sequence: TGCGCCAGCAGCTTGGGACAGGGGGAGACCCAGTACTTC. This sequence encodes CASSLGQGETQYF.

V usage is TRBV30 and J usage is TRBJ1-6; the D is unclear. V shed 0 bases and J shed 3 bases, with 6 bases lying between them. The CDR3 totals 14 residues. Germline CDR1 reads GTSNPN; CDR2 reads SVGIG (reference sequence). This CDR3 is CAWSVTSYNSPLHF. CDR3 sequence (DNA): TGTGCCTGGAGTGTAACCAGCTATAATTCACCCCTCCACTTT.

This clone has just a few counts. This chain uses TRBV5-1 with TRBJ2-5, with 7 bases matching TRBD1. The V and J ends lost 4 bases and 5 bases, in that order; junction bases with no gene match: 14. CDR3 length equals 16 residues. Germline CDR1 is SGHRS and CDR2 is YFSETQ. CDR3 sequence reads: CASSPRQGLRTETQYF. The CDR3 nucleotides read TGCGCCAGCAGCCCCAGACAGGGTTTAAGGACGGAGACCCAGTACTTC.

V gene TRBV30 combines with J gene TRBJ2-7; perhaps TRBD2 as D (5 bases). CDR3 length: 12 residues. Germline lookup yields CDR1 GTSNPN and CDR2 SVGIG (reference sequence). Trimming removed 0 bases at V and 4 bases at J, with 7 bases between. CDR3 DNA sequence: TGTGCCTGGAGTGTACGGGGATACGAGCAGTACTTC. This encodes CAWSVRGYEQYF.

This clone has just a few counts. V is TRBV6-2 or TRBV6-3 and J is TRBJ2-5; 9 positions match TRBD2. V was clipped by 4 bases and J by 1 base; unmatched bases: 10. The V gene's germline CDR1 is MNHEY and CDR2 SVGEGT. The CDR3 sequence is 17 residues long. CDR3 in DNA: TGTGCCAGCAGTTCCAAAACCGGGACTAGCTTCCAAGAGACCCAGTACTTC. Protein: CASSSKTGTSFQETQYF.

Only one count was recorded for this clone. V is TRBV7-9 and J is TRBJ1-1; TRBD1 agrees at 7 bases. Germline V gives CDR1 SEHNR, CDR2 FQNEAQ (reference sequence). This CDR3 spans 12 amino acids. V lost 4 bases and J lost 10; bases outside the gene matches: 6. CDR3 bases: TGTGCCAGCAGCTCGGGGACAGTCGTAGCTTTCTTT. Translated: CASSSGTVVAFF.

This clone was found a few times. The rearrangement links TRBV9 to TRBJ2-7; D possibly corresponds to TRBD2 (5 bases). Per the germline V gene, CDR1 is SGDLS and CDR2 is YYNGEE. The CDR3 length is 12 residues. V was clipped by 1 base and J by 7 bases, with 9 bases between them. CDR3 protein: CASSVNPGEQYF. The CDR3 region has the DNA TGTGCCAGCAGCGTAAACCCGGGGGAGCAGTACTTC.

CDR3: CASSQTKRGAVTDTQYF. CDR3 nucleotides: TGCGCCAGCAGCCAGACGAAGCGGGGGGCCGTCACAGATACGCAGTATTTT. The V call is TRBV4-1, the J call TRBJ2-3, with 9 bases that match TRBD2. Trimming took 3 bases from V and 2 from J; bases not matched to a gene: 9. Germline V gene sequence: CDR1 MGHRA, CDR2 YSYEKL. CDR3 size: 17 residues.